Sequencing of this T cell receptor beta chain was carried out in a study of cytomegalovirus exposure and HLA in healthy donors. Looked up from germline, CDR1 is SGHRS and CDR2 is YFSETQ. V lost 6 bases and J lost 4, with 17 bases in between. CDR3 length: 14 amino acids. Clones were sequenced by immunoSEQ multiplex PCR, and TCRdb holds only the in-frame ones, with some missing. The repertoire holds around 400,000 clones, with more than 80% as singletons. This clonotype was obtained from a woman between 18 and 29 years old in good health and CMV-seronegative. The sequenced sample consisted of PBMCs. This sequence joins TRBV5-1 and TRBJ2-7; a weak D match, TRBD1 (6 bases). The CDR3, as DNA: TGCGCCAGCACCACCGGGACAAACAATTACGAGCAGTACTTC. Its protein product is CASTTGTNNYEQYF.